This TCR beta chain comes out of a study of T cell repertoires in cytomegalovirus infection. Whole-study context: CMV infection together with matching HLA type was indicated by public TCR beta signatures. Study findings and constraints: Clonotype analysis showed dominance of the ex vivo response by HLA-C-restricted CMV-specific TCR beta clonotypes.

The CDR3 spans 15 residues. Germline V gene data show CDR1 as SGHNT and CDR2 as YENEEA. Trimming pared 3 bases from V and 1 base from J, leaving 12 bases between. This clonotype was seen a handful of times. What it recognizes is unknown. MiXCR, applied by TCRdb to the reads, yields one record per CDR3 protein. There are about a million distinct CDR3 sequences in the sample; roughly 30% occur only once, and around 15% lies in the top ten. Sequencing was performed on cultured CD8+ T cells from PBMCs, taken from culture after CMV antigen stimulation. The sequence was collected from a human donor in good health (CMV status not recorded). Some clones in this sample may be carry-over from other donors' samples. This chain uses TRBV11-3 with TRBJ2-5; D ambiguous. The CDR3 reads CASSFSAEFQETQYF. CDR3 nucleotides: TGTGCCAGCAGCTTTTCTGCTGAGTTCCAAGAGACCCAGTACTTC.